The 13 T cell receptor beta chains in this list originate from one sample, sequenced in a study of blood T cell repertoires in COVID-19. Sequenced by immunoSEQ multiplex PCR; TCRdb stores in-frame clones only, minus some. This sample has about 190,000 clones, with roughly 79% found just once. Sequenced: peripheral blood. The receptors come from a woman aged 65 to 85 with acute or convalescent COVID-19.

This chain joins TRBV9 and TRBJ1-2, with D possibly being TRBD1 (5 bases). The V and J ends lost 3 bases and 4 bases respectively, with 16 bases between them. Germline V CDR1 and CDR2: SGDLS, YYNGEE. The length of the CDR3 is 15 residues. In DNA, the CDR3 is TGTGCCAGCAGCGGTCTCCGGACTAGGGGCTATGGCTACACCTTC. It is translated as CASSGLRTRGYGYTF.

The chain has TRBV7-9 and TRBJ2-5; the D gene is possibly TRBD1 (6 bases). CDR1 SEHNR and CDR2 FQNEAQ come from the germline V gene (reference sequence). The V end lost 2 bases, the J end lost 0 bases, and 7 bases lay between the germline ends. The CDR3 totals 14 residues. CDR3 DNA: TGTGCCAGCAGCTTACAGGGGTACCAAGAGACCCAGTACTTC. Translating gives CASSLQGYQETQYF.

The chain links TRBV9 to TRBJ2-5, with 7 bases lining up with TRBD1. The ends lost 4 bases at V and 2 bases at J; junction bases unmatched: 5. CDR1 and CDR2 from the germline V gene are SGDLS and YYNGEE. This CDR3 spans 14 amino acids. The CDR3: CASSPRTGQETQYF. The DNA of the CDR3 is TGTGCCAGCAGCCCACGGACAGGACAAGAGACCCAGTACTTC. The full variable domain, its missing parts supplied by reference TRBV9 and TRBJ2-5, is DSGVTQTPKHLITATGQRVTLRCSPRSGDLSVYWYQQSLDQGLQFLIQYYNGEERAKGNILERFSAQQFPDLHSELNLSSLELGDSALYFCASSPRTGQETQYFGPGTRLLVL.

The chain combines TRBV5-6 with TRBJ2-5; possibly TRBD2 for D (6 bases). The germline V and J ends were trimmed by 4 bases and 2 bases, with 18 bases remaining between them. The CDR3 totals 16 residues. The germline CDR1 and CDR2 sequences are SGHDT and YYEEEE. The CDR3 bases are TGTGCCAGCAGCCCATCGGGAGTTTTCGGGCAAGAGACCCAGTACTTC. This translates into CASSPSGVFGQETQYF.

The V call is TRBV2, the J call TRBJ1-5; 7 positions agree with TRBD1. The CDR3 is 16 residues long. J was trimmed by 2 bases and V by 4 bases; bases with no gene match: 8. Germline CDR1 and CDR2: SNHLY and FYNNEI. CDR3 nucleotides: TGTGCCAGCAGTGCGCAAGGGACAGCACGCAATCAGCCCCAGCATTTT. Protein: CASSAQGTARNQPQHF.

The V and J genes are TRBV5-4 and TRBJ2-5, with a possible D match to TRBD1 (5 bases). The CDR3 runs 14 residues. CDR1 is SGHNT and CDR2 is YYREEE in the germline V gene (reference sequence). Trimming shortened V by 1 base and J by 1 base, and 8 bases separated the two germline ends. The CDR3 DNA reads TGTGCCAGCAGCTTGCCAGGGCGCCAAGAGACCCAGTACTTC. Its translation is CASSLPGRQETQYF.

The V gene is TRBV11-2, the J gene TRBJ1-1, with 7 bases lining up with TRBD1. The V gene's germline CDR1 is SGHAT and CDR2 FQNNGV. V dropped 1 base and J dropped 1; count of bases not matched to a gene: 3. The CDR3 is made up of 15 amino acids. The CDR3 spells CASSLAGTANTEAFF. CDR3 DNA: TGTGCCAGCAGCTTAGCCGGGACAGCGAACACTGAAGCTTTCTTT.

The chain employs TRBV20-1 and TRBJ1-6; 7 nucleotides line up with TRBD1. CDR3 length: 15 residues. Germline CDR1 is DFQATT and CDR2 is SNEGSKA (reference sequence). V lost 3 bases to trimming and J lost 3 bases; unmatched junction nucleotides: 5. This CDR3 is CSASEAGGYNSPLHF. The CDR3 DNA sequence: TGCAGTGCTAGTGAGGCAGGGGGCTATAATTCACCCCTCCACTTT.

The chain employs TRBV19 and TRBJ1-2; 10 bases line up with TRBD1. V gave up 3 bases and J gave up 7 bases; unmatched junction bases: 8. This CDR3 has 15 amino acids. From germline, CDR1 is LNHDA and CDR2 SQIVND (reference sequence). CDR3 DNA sequence: TGTGCCAGTAGTATTGTGGGACAGGGGTCCCGTGGCTACACCTTC. It is translated as CASSIVGQGSRGYTF.

V usage is TRBV18 and J usage is TRBJ1-2; TRBD1 matches 9 bases. Germline-derived CDR1 and CDR2 are KGHSH and LQKENI. The CDR3 consists of 17 residues. The V gene end was trimmed by 3 bases and the J gene end by 4 bases; junction bases not matched to a gene: 12. The CDR3 reads CASSPTSGDRASYGYTF. The CDR3 DNA is TGTGCCAGCTCACCCACCTCAGGGGACAGGGCCAGCTATGGCTACACCTTC.

The chain carries TRBV6-5 and TRBJ1-6; TRBD1 matches 7 bases. Germline V gene lookup returns CDR1 MNHEY and CDR2 SVGAGI. The CDR3 spans 14 residues. V was pared by 2 bases and J by 9 bases, with 4 bases of the junction left unmatched. CDR3 nucleotides: TGTGCCAGCAGTTACGGAACAGGGGCTTCACCCCTCCACTTT. Its protein product is CASSYGTGASPLHF.

The chain carries TRBV4-1 and TRBJ1-2, with 7 bases fitting TRBD1. CDR1 and CDR2 from the germline V gene are MGHRA and YSYEKL. CDR3 length equals 20 residues. The ends lost 0 bases at V and 0 bases at J; junction bases unmatched: 16. CDR3 DNA: TGCGCCAGCAGCCAAGACTCCCTGATGCCACGACAGGGCCCTAACTATGGCTACACCTTC. Protein: CASSQDSLMPRQGPNYGYTF.

The sample holds one count of this clone. This chain uses TRBV27 with TRBJ2-4, with TRBD2 matching 11 bases. The junction had 11 bases not matched to a gene; V was cut back by 5 bases and J by 8 bases. CDR3 length equals 16 residues. The germline CDR1 and CDR2 sequences are MNHEY and SMNVEV (reference sequence). CDR3 bases: TGTGCCAGCAGTCCCCAACTAGCGGGAGTTGGTCACATTCAGTACTTC. Translation: CASSPQLAGVGHIQYF.